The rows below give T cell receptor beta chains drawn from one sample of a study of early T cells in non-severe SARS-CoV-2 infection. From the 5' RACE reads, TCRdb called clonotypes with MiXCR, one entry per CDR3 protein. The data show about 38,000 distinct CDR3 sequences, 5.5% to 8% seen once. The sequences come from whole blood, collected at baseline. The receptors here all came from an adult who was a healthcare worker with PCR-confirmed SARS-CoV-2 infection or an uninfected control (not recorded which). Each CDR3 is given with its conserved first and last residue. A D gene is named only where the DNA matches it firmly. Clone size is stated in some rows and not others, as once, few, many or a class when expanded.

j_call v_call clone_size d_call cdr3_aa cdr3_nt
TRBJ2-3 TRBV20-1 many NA CSARVASRVDTQYF TGCAGTGCTAGAGTTGCTTCTCGGGTGGATACGCAGTATTTT
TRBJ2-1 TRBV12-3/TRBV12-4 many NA CASSLGRQSNEQFF TGTGCCAGCAGTTTAGGGCGCCAGTCAAATGAGCAGTTCTTC
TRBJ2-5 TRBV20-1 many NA CSARDSWTGQETQYF TGCAGTGCTAGAGATTCCTGGACTGGCCAAGAGACCCAGTACTTC
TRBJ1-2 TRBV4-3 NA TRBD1 CASSQEPRGRTDYGYTF TGCGCCAGCAGCCAAGAACCCAGGGGGCGCACAGACTATGGCTACACCTTC
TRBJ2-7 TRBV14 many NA CASSQEGGDYFSYEQYF TGTGCCAGCAGCCAAGAAGGAGGAGACTATTTTTCCTACGAGCAGTACTTC
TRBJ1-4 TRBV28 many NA CASRYRRTAIPEKLFF TGTGCCAGCAGGTACCGTCGGACGGCTATTCCTGAAAAACTGTTTTTT
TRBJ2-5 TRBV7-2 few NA CASSLGGYTQETQYF TGTGCCAGCAGCTTAGGCGGCTACACTCAAGAGACCCAGTACTTC
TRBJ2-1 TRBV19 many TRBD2 CASSIAGGYYNEQFF TGTGCCAGTAGTATAGCGGGAGGTTACTACAATGAGCAGTTCTTC
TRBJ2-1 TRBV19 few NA CASRQALYNEQFF TGTGCCAGTAGACAGGCTCTCTACAATGAGCAGTTCTTC
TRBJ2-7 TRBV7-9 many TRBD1 CASSETGDEQYF TGTGCCAGCAGCGAAACAGGGGACGAGCAGTACTTC
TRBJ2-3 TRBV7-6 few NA CASSLVSAGDTQYF TGTGCCAGCAGCTTAGTTAGCGCGGGAGATACGCAGTATTTT
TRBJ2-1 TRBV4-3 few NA CASSQGSVEQSGQFF TGCGCCAGCAGCCAAGGATCGGTAGAGCAGTCAGGGCAGTTCTTC
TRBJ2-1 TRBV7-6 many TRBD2 CASSLWLAANEQFF TGTGCCAGCAGCCTCTGGCTAGCGGCCAATGAGCAGTTCTTC
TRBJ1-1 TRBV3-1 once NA CASSGWGQGTEAFF TGTGCCAGCAGCGGGTGGGGGCAAGGGACTGAAGCTTTCTTT
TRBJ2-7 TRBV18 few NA CASSPLESGATYEQYF TGTGCCAGCTCACCCCTTGAATCGGGAGCGACCTACGAGCAGTACTTC
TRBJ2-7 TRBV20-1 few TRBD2 CSARGGTSGYEQYF TGCAGTGCTAGAGGGGGGACTAGCGGGTACGAGCAGTACTTC
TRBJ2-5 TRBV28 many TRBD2 CASSLEKFGGETQYF TGTGCCAGCAGTTTAGAGAAATTCGGGGGGGAGACCCAGTACTTC
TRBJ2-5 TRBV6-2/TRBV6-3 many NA CASSYSRQEGQETQYF TGTGCCAGCAGTTACTCGAGACAGGAAGGTCAAGAGACCCAGTACTTC
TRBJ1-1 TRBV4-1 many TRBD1 CASSHGNRGENTEAFF TGCGCCAGCAGCCACGGAAACAGGGGGGAGAACACTGAAGCTTTCTTT
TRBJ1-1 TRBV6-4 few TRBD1 CASSDGGQGAGAFF TGTGCCAGCAGTGACGGGGGTCAGGGGGCCGGGGCTTTCTTT
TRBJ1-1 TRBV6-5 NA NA CASKENGANTEAFF TGTGCCAGCAAGGAGAACGGGGCGAACACTGAAGCTTTCTTT
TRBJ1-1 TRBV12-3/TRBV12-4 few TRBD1 CASSLGRGHEAFF TGTGCCAGCAGTTTGGGCAGGGGGCACGAAGCTTTCTTT
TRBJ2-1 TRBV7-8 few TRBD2 CASSSWEGEQFF TGTGCCAGCAGCTCCTGGGAGGGGGAGCAGTTCTTC
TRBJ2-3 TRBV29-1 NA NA CSVGGLSTDTQYF TGCAGCGTTGGGGGCCTGAGCACAGATACGCAGTATTTT
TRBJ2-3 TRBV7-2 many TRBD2 CASSLRLAEGKYF TGTGCCAGCAGCTTAAGACTAGCCGAGGGGAAGTATTTT
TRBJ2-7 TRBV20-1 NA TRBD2 CSATGGGPDEQYF TGCAGTGCTACGGGGGGAGGGCCGGACGAGCAGTACTTC
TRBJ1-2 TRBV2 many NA CASSANGVSYGYTF TGTGCCAGCAGTGCGAACGGAGTAAGTTATGGCTACACCTTC
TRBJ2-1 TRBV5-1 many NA CASSSALAAGRSSYNEQFF TGCGCCAGCAGCTCGGCATTGGCTGCAGGTAGGAGCTCCTACAATGAGCAGTTCTTC
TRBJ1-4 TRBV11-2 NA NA CASAGHLGNEKLFF TGTGCCAGCGCTGGACACCTGGGGAATGAAAAACTGTTTTTT
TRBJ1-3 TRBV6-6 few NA CASSYPTVRGGNTIYF TGTGCCAGCAGTTACCCAACGGTCCGAGGGGGAAACACCATATATTTT
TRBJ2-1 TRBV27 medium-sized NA CASSQIGNEQFF TGTGCCAGCAGTCAGATAGGCAATGAGCAGTTCTTC
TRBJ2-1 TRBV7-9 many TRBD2 CASSFDWASGSNEQFF TGTGCCAGCAGCTTCGACTGGGCTAGCGGGAGTAATGAGCAGTTCTTC
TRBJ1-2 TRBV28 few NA CASSSPGVTNYGYTF TGTGCCAGCAGTTCCCCCGGGGTTACCAACTATGGCTACACCTTC
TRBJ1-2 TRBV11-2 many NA CASSPKGPLDYGYTF TGTGCCAGCAGCCCGAAGGGACCGCTGGACTATGGCTACACCTTC
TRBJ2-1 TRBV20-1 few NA CSARRTGSAEQFF TGCAGTGCTAGACGAACAGGGTCCGCTGAGCAGTTCTTC
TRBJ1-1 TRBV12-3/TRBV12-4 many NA CASSFGGFGGTEAFF TGTGCCAGCAGTTTTGGCGGCTTCGGCGGAACTGAAGCTTTCTTT
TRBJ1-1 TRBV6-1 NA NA CASSLGTVAEAFF TGTGCCAGCAGTTTAGGGACGGTAGCTGAAGCTTTCTTT
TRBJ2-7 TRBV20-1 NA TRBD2 CSAGGLVSSYEQYF TGCAGTGCTGGAGGACTAGTCAGCTCCTACGAGCAGTACTTC
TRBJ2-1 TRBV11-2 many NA CASSTKGSEGTFSYEQFF TGTGCCAGCAGCACGAAAGGTTCGGAGGGTACGTTCTCGTATGAGCAGTTCTTC
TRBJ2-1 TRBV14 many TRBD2 CASSPGLAGDGYPTNYNEQFF TGTGCCAGCAGCCCGGGACTAGCGGGAGACGGGTACCCAACAAACTACAATGAGCAGTTCTTC
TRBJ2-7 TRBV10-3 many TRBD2 CAISDSASGRVSYEQYF TGTGCCATCAGTGATTCGGCTAGCGGGAGGGTATCGTACGAGCAGTACTTC
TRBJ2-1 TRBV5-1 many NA CASSPGTLLYNEQFF TGCGCCAGCAGCCCAGGGACTCTACTGTACAATGAGCAGTTCTTC
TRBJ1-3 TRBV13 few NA CASSFNRAAGNTIYF TGTGCCAGCAGCTTCAACAGAGCGGCTGGAAACACCATATATTTT
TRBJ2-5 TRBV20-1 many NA CSAVSGETQYF TGCAGTGCTGTCTCCGGGGAGACCCAGTACTTC
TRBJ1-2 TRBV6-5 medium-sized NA CASSSNGGEEGYTF TGTGCCAGCAGTTCCAACGGGGGCGAGGAAGGCTACACCTTC
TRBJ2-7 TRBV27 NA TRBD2 CASSLGRVNEQYF TGTGCCAGCAGTTTGGGGAGGGTCAACGAGCAGTACTTC
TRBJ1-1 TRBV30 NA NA CAQPGGMNTEAFF TGTGCCCAACCGGGCGGAATGAACACTGAAGCTTTCTTT
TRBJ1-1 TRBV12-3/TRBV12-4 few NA CASSLQEGTEAFF TGTGCCAGCAGTTTACAGGAGGGGACTGAAGCTTTCTTT
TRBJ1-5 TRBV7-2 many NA CASSLRSNQPQHF TGTGCCAGCAGCTTACGTAGCAATCAGCCCCAGCATTTT
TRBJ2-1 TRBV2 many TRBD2 CASQGLATVNEQFF TGTGCCAGCCAGGGACTAGCTACTGTCAATGAGCAGTTCTTC
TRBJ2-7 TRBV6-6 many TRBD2 CASTTAGEQYF TGTGCCAGCACCACAGCGGGAGAGCAGTACTTC
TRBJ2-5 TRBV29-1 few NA CTGGGGGETQYF TGCACCGGGGGAGGGGGCGGAGAGACCCAGTACTTC
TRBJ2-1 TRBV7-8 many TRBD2 CASSSGLVENEQFF TGTGCCAGCAGCTCTGGACTAGTCGAAAATGAGCAGTTCTTC
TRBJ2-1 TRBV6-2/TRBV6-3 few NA CASSLTLRQFF TGTGCCAGCAGCCTTACCCTAAGGCAGTTCTTC
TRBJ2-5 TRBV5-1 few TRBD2 CASSLLPAGDEETQYF TGCGCCAGCAGCTTGTTACCAGCGGGAGACGAGGAGACCCAGTACTTC
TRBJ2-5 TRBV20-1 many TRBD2 CSGALAGGQETQYF TGCAGTGGCGCGCTAGCGGGAGGCCAGGAGACCCAGTACTTC
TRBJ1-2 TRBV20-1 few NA CSAGFGTAKGYTF TGCAGTGCTGGATTCGGGACCGCCAAAGGCTACACCTTC
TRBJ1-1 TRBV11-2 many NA CASSFGVGNTEAFF TGTGCCAGCAGCTTCGGGGTCGGGAACACTGAAGCTTTCTTT
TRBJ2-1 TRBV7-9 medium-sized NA CASSLAGTANSYNEQFF TGTGCCAGCAGCTTAGCCGGGACTGCCAACTCCTACAATGAGCAGTTCTTC
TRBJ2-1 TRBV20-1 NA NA CSASRRAGSSYNEQFF TGCAGTGCCTCTCGGAGGGCCGGTAGCTCCTACAATGAGCAGTTCTTC